The following is a T cell receptor beta chain sequence with its context. The antigen is unknown. The sample belongs to a study of Ad26.COV2.S vaccination and SARS-CoV-2 variants. About the research overall: Administration of Ad26.COV2.S was intramuscular, either once or twice 56 days apart. Whole-study findings and limits: Vaccinated individuals (as opposed to placebo recipients) had higher spike-specific TCR breadth.

The germline CDR1 and CDR2 sequences are SEHNR and FQNEAQ (reference sequence). The CDR3 spans 14 residues. V was trimmed by 4 bases and J by 3 bases, leaving 10 bases between them. Produced via immunoSEQ multiplex PCR; TCRdb's table is partial and in-frame only. Of about 680,000 clones in the sample, roughly 90% were seen once. This sample's treatment: over 15 received Ad26.COV2.S at low or high dose, single or two shots; several received placebo; per-sample allocation not given. All samples were drawn on day 63, counting from the first vaccine or placebo injection. An adult aged 18-55 years in Boston served as the donor. The shot given was an Ad26 vector that makes Wuhan-strain SARS-CoV-2 spike.

This receptor was identified in a person between 18 and 60 years old who received the Ad26.COV2.S COVID-19 vaccine or a placebo. The sequencing here drew on peripheral blood, taken in a trial of Ad26.COV2.S vaccine versus placebo. This sequence joins TRBV7-9 and TRBJ2-1, with D perhaps being TRBD1 or TRBD2 (5 bases each). The CDR3 nucleotides read TGTGCCAGCAGCTCCCGGGACGGCTACAATGAGCAGTTCTTC. Its translation: CASSSRDGYNEQFF. Drawing the rest from reference TRBV7-9 and TRBJ2-1, the complete variable domain is DTGVSQNPRHKITKRGQNVTFRCDPISEHNRLYWYRQTLGQGPEFLTYFQNEAQLEKSRLLSDRFSAERPKGSFSTLEIQRTEQGDSAMYLCASSSRDGYNEQFFGPGTRLTVL.